This T cell receptor beta chain is drawn from a study of blood T cell repertoires in COVID-19. A few counts support this clone. The table came from immunoSEQ multiplex PCR; TCRdb's copy has only in-frame clones and leaves some out. Of 200,000 to 250,000 clones in the sample, about 90% were seen once. V gave up 1 base and J gave up 4 bases, with 9 bases separating them. Germline CDR1 SGHNT, CDR2 YYREEE (reference sequence). This CDR3 region has 14 residues. Sequenced input: peripheral blood. This sequence was found in a man aged 25 to 40 with acute or convalescent COVID-19. The chain recombines TRBV5-4 with TRBJ1-5; possible D gene TRBD1, 5 bases. The DNA of the CDR3 is TGTGCCAGCAGCTTGTGGGGGGATAATCAGCCCCAGCATTTT. This translates into CASSLWGDNQPQHF.